This T cell receptor beta chain was obtained from a study of molecular identifiers for immune sequencing clone quantification. The study, taken as a whole, reports: The share of molecules held by clones above 20 RNA copies was over 99% in effector cells and under 1% in naive cells.

The CD8+CD4-CCR7+CD45RA+ phenotype defined the sorted naive CD8 T cells. Trimming removed 6 bases from V and 4 bases from J, with 21 bases in between. Germline V CDR1 and CDR2: SGHVS, FNYEAQ. The CDR3 is 16 amino acids. TCRdb reanalysed the PCR reads using MiXCR and keeps one entry per CDR3 protein. In the table there are under 600,000 distinct CDR3 sequences, roughly 26% of which are singletons. The sample holds many counts of this clonotype. Its target is not known. The chain couples TRBV7-6 to TRBJ1-2; D not resolved. The sequence was collected from a human donor in good health. Some libraries in this study had Jurkat cell RNA spiked in. The source material was naive CD8+ T cells from blood, with Jurkat cell RNA spiked in. Noted subset: FACS-sorted CD8+CD4-CCR7+CD45RA+ naive T cells. The CDR3 region is CASSSMRAGEGYGYTF. The CDR3 DNA reads as TGTGCCAGCAGTTCAATGAGGGCCGGGGAGGGCTATGGCTACACCTTC.